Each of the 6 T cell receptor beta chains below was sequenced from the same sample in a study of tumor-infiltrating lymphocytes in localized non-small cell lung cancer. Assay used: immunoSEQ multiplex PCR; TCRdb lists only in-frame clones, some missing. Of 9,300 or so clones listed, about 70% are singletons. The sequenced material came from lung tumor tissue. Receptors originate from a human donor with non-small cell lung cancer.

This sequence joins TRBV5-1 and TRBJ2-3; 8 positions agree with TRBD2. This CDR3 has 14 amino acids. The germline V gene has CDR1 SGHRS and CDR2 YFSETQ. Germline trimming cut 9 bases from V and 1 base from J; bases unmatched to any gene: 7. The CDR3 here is CATKSGGGTDTQYF. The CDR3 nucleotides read TGCGCCACCAAATCCGGGGGGGGCACAGATACGCAGTATTTT.

CDR3 bases: TGCGCCAGCAGCGAGAGCTACGAAGGCTACACCTTC. This sequence encodes CASSESYEGYTF. This rearrangement joins TRBV5-1 to TRBJ1-2; unclear D gene. This CDR3 contains 12 residues. V was cut by 4 bases and J by 8 bases, with 12 bases left in between. Per germline, CDR1 SGHRS and CDR2 YFSETQ.

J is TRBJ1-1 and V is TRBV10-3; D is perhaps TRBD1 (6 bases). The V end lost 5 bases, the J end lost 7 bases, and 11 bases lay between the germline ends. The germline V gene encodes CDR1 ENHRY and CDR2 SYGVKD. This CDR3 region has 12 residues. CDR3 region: CAISKTGVEAFF. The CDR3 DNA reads TGTGCCATCAGTAAGACAGGAGTTGAAGCTTTCTTT.

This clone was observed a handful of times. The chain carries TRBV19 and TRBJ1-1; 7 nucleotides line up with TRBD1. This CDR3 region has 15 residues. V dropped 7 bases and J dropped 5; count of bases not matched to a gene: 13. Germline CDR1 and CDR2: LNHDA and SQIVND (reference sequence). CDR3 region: CASTIQGGRSTEAFF. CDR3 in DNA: TGTGCCAGTACCATACAAGGGGGCCGGTCGACTGAAGCTTTCTTT.

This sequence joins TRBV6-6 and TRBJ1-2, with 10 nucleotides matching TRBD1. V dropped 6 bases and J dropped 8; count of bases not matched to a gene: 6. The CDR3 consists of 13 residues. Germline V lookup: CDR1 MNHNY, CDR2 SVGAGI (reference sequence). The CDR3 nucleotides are TGTGCCAGCAGACGAGGGACAGGGGACGGCTACACCTTC. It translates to CASRRGTGDGYTF.

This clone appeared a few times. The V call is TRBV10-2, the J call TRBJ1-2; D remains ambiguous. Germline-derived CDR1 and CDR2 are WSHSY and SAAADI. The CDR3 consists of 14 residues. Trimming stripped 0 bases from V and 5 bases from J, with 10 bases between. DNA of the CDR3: TGCGCCAGCAGTGAGTCAGCAGAAGGGTATGGCTACACCTTC. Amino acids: CASSESAEGYGYTF.